The rows below give T cell receptor beta chains drawn from one sample of a study of T-cell memory formation after mild COVID-19. TCRdb reprocessed the 5' RACE reads via MiXCR and lists one record per CDR3 protein. Here the sample spans about 430,000 distinct CDR3 sequences, around 24% being singletons. Sequencing was done on a sample of PBMCs or a T cell subset sorted from them (not recorded which). Every receptor here comes from an adult woman who had mild COVID-19 (a few samples of this study predate the infection). Cell type and time point are not known. The CDR3 runs from the conserved cysteine through the conserved F or W. A D gene is named only where the DNA matches it firmly. Where a row states a size, it is once, few, many or the class of an expanded clone; other rows omit it.

v_gene,abundance,j_gene,d_gene,CDR3aa,CDR3nt
TRBV11-2,.,TRBJ1-2,.,CASNSIGGLNYGYTF,TGTGCCAGCAACTCAATTGGGGGCCTAAACTATGGCTACACCTTC
TRBV7-9,few,TRBJ1-2,TRBD1,CASSPKDRGQSTF,TGTGCCAGCAGCCCTAAGGACAGGGGGCAAAGCACCTTC
TRBV12-3/TRBV12-4,.,TRBJ2-3,.,CASSLGRWGADTQYF,TGTGCCAGCAGTTTAGGAAGATGGGGGGCCGATACGCAGTATTTT
TRBV11-2,.,TRBJ2-5,.,CASSLDINAWETQYF,TGTGCCAGCAGCTTAGATATCAATGCATGGGAGACCCAGTACTTC
TRBV7-6,few,TRBJ2-7,.,CASSLHDGTYEQYF,TGTGCCAGCAGCTTACACGACGGGACCTACGAGCAGTACTTC
TRBV10-3,.,TRBJ2-7,.,CATGGQGTYEQYF,TGTGCCACTGGGGGCCAGGGAACCTACGAGCAGTACTTC
TRBV20-1,.,TRBJ2-1,TRBD2,CSAPRDYYYNEQFF,TGCAGTGCTCCTAGGGACTATTACTACAATGAGCAGTTCTTC
TRBV5-1,few,TRBJ2-7,.,CASTHDGSYEQYF,TGCGCCAGCACCCACGACGGCTCCTACGAGCAGTACTTC
TRBV18,.,TRBJ1-6,.,CASSPTPRSSYNSPLHF,TGTGCCAGCTCACCTACCCCACGAAGCTCCTATAATTCACCCCTCCACTTT
TRBV15,many,TRBJ1-4,.,CATSREQGNEKLFF,TGTGCCACCAGCAGAGAGCAGGGGAATGAAAAACTGTTTTTT
TRBV18,.,TRBJ2-2,.,CASSPQATGELFF,TGTGCCAGCTCACCACAGGCAACCGGGGAGCTGTTTTTT
TRBV18,many,TRBJ1-1,.,CASSPKGNRVNTEAFF,TGTGCCAGCTCACCAAAGGGTAACAGGGTGAACACTGAAGCTTTCTTT
TRBV9,few,TRBJ2-5,.,CASSVGGPAGQETQYF,TGTGCCAGCAGCGTAGGTGGCCCCGCGGGCCAAGAGACCCAGTACTTC
TRBV6-6,.,TRBJ1-5,TRBD1,CASSSSGQGQPQHF,TGTGCCAGCAGTTCCTCGGGACAGGGCCAGCCCCAGCATTTT
TRBV30,once,TRBJ1-1,.,CAWIKGLYLNTEAFF,TGTGCCTGGATTAAAGGGTTGTACCTGAACACTGAAGCTTTCTTT
TRBV9,.,TRBJ1-1,.,CASSVASGLNTEAFF,TGTGCCAGCAGCGTAGCATCAGGACTGAACACTGAAGCTTTCTTT
TRBV7-9,few,TRBJ2-1,.,CASSVLSYEQFF,TGTGCCAGCAGCGTTCTGTCCTATGAGCAGTTCTTC
TRBV28,.,TRBJ1-5,.,CASSSPSPGGNQPQHF,TGTGCCAGCAGTTCCCCAAGCCCCGGCGGCAATCAGCCCCAGCATTTT
TRBV5-1,many,TRBJ1-3,TRBD1,CASTRDSNSGNTIYF,TGCGCCAGCACCCGGGACAGCAACTCTGGAAACACCATATATTTT
TRBV7-9,.,TRBJ2-7,.,CASSLATLYEQYF,TGTGCCAGCAGCTTAGCTACCCTCTACGAGCAGTACTTC
TRBV6-5,few,TRBJ1-5,.,CASREYRWQPQHF,TGTGCCAGCAGAGAATATCGATGGCAGCCCCAGCATTTT
TRBV7-6,.,TRBJ2-1,.,CASSLERGPTGEQFF,TGTGCCAGCAGCTTAGAGCGCGGTCCGACGGGAGAGCAGTTCTTC
TRBV6-2/TRBV6-3,few,TRBJ2-7,.,CASSYWGDSSYEQYF,TGTGCCAGCAGTTACTGGGGAGATTCTTCCTACGAGCAGTACTTC
TRBV7-3,.,TRBJ2-1,TRBD1,CASSSQGARYVNEQFF,TGTGCCAGCAGCTCCCAGGGGGCGCGTTATGTCAATGAGCAGTTCTTC
TRBV14,few,TRBJ2-2,.,CASSHAGTTGELFF,TGTGCCAGCAGCCACGCCGGGACAACCGGGGAGCTGTTTTTT
TRBV20-1,.,TRBJ1-5,.,CSAETGFNQPQHF,TGCAGTGCCGAGACAGGATTCAATCAGCCCCAGCATTTT
TRBV24-1,few,TRBJ2-1,.,CATSDPAGTGDIEQFF,TGTGCCACCAGTGACCCCGCCGGGACCGGGGATATTGAGCAGTTCTTC
TRBV11-3,few,TRBJ2-1,TRBD1,CASSLAGQGPREQFF,TGTGCCAGCAGCTTAGCCGGACAGGGGCCCCGGGAGCAGTTCTTC
TRBV7-2,.,TRBJ2-2,.,CASSHRKGVPNAPNTGELFF,TGTGCCAGCAGCCACCGAAAGGGGGTCCCGAACGCCCCGAACACCGGGGAGCTGTTTTTT
TRBV7-6,.,TRBJ2-7,TRBD1,CASSLRDSRNPNGEQYF,TGTGCCAGCAGCTTAAGGGACAGCCGGAACCCTAATGGCGAGCAGTACTTC
TRBV6-2/TRBV6-3,few,TRBJ2-3,TRBD2,CASSSHTGGSGTDTQYF,TGTGCCAGCAGTTCCCACACCGGGGGGTCTGGCACAGATACGCAGTATTTT
TRBV4-3,once,TRBJ1-1,.,CASSQGLEANTEAFF,TGCGCCAGCAGCCAAGGCCTGGAGGCGAACACTGAAGCTTTCTTT
TRBV29-1,.,TRBJ2-7,TRBD2,CSVERSGDEQYF,TGCAGCGTTGAGCGAAGCGGGGACGAGCAGTACTTC
TRBV7-2,.,TRBJ2-3,TRBD2,CASSSQRGGKVFSTDTQYF,TGTGCCAGCAGCTCCCAGCGGGGGGGCAAGGTCTTTAGCACAGATACGCAGTATTTT
TRBV27,few,TRBJ1-2,TRBD1,CASSSSGTAWGYTF,TGTGCCAGCAGCTCCTCCGGGACAGCTTGGGGCTACACCTTC
TRBV12-3/TRBV12-4,.,TRBJ2-1,TRBD2,CASSTRGTSGTSYNEQFF,TGTGCCAGCAGTACGAGGGGGACTAGCGGTACCTCCTACAATGAGCAGTTCTTC
TRBV7-9,.,TRBJ2-7,TRBD2,CASSDRLAETYEQYF,TGTGCCAGCAGCGATCGACTAGCGGAAACCTACGAGCAGTACTTC
TRBV25-1,.,TRBJ1-5,TRBD1,CASSEGGTGQQPQHF,TGTGCCAGCAGTGAAGGTGGGACAGGGCAGCAGCCCCAGCATTTT